The 17 T cell receptor beta chains below were found in one sample sequenced in a study of blood T cell repertoires in COVID-19. Sequencing was performed with immunoSEQ multiplex PCR; in TCRdb, only in-frame clones are kept and a portion is missing. The table has 250,000 to 300,000 clones, around 82% seen once. The sample comprised PBMCs or T cells enriched from blood (not recorded which). These receptors were taken from a man aged 50-59 years who had recovered from COVID-19.

CDR3 DNA: TGTGCCAGTAGTACTCGGACAGAACCCTCTCCCTACGAGCAGTACTTC. Its translation is CASSTRTEPSPYEQYF. This chain connects TRBV19 to TRBJ2-7; maybe TRBD1 (6 bases). The germline V and J ends were trimmed by 4 bases and 2 bases, with 18 bases remaining between them. Germline CDR1 reads LNHDA; CDR2 reads SQIVND (reference sequence). The CDR3 sequence is 16 residues long.

This chain links TRBV27 with TRBJ2-1, with 9 bases aligning to TRBD1. The V gene end was trimmed by 7 bases and the J gene end by 1 base; junction bases not matched to a gene: 2. Germline V gene lookup returns CDR1 MNHEY and CDR2 SMNVEV (reference sequence). The CDR3 contains 14 residues. The CDR3 loop reads CASTGTGSYNEQFF. CDR3 DNA sequence: TGTGCCAGCACCGGGACAGGGTCCTACAATGAGCAGTTCTTC.

The V call is TRBV7-8, the J call TRBJ1-5; D is uncertain. This CDR3 has 14 residues. CDR1 is SGHVS, CDR2 FQNEAQ, per germline. V was pared by 1 base and J by 3 bases, with 7 bases between. Written as DNA, the CDR3 is TGTGCCAGCAGCTTAGTGCAGGTCAATCAGCCCCAGCATTTT. Protein product: CASSLVQVNQPQHF.

CDR3 bases: TGCGCCAGCTCCCCCGAGGGGGGGTCCTACAATGAGCAGTTCTTC. Its protein product is CASSPEGGSYNEQFF. V is TRBV5-1 and J is TRBJ2-1; D may be TRBD2 (7 bases). Trimming stripped 7 bases from V and 1 base from J, with 15 bases between. This CDR3 is built from 15 residues. From germline, CDR1 is SGHRS and CDR2 YFSETQ. The full variable domain, its missing parts supplied by reference TRBV5-1 and TRBJ2-1, is KAGVTQTPRYLIKTRGQQVTLSCSPISGHRSVSWYQQTPGQGLQFLFEYFSETQRNKGNFPGRFSGRQFSNSRSEMNVSTLELGDSALYLCASSPEGGSYNEQFFGPGTRLTVL.

The chain recombines TRBV5-1 with TRBJ2-1; D may be TRBD2 (5 bases). The CDR3 covers 15 residues. V was cut by 4 bases and J by 0 bases, with 11 bases left in between. Germline CDR1 and CDR2: SGHRS and YFSETQ. CDR3 nucleotides: TGCGCCAGCAGCCGGGATGGGAGCTCCTACAATGAGCAGTTCTTC. Its translation is CASSRDGSSYNEQFF.

The V and J genes are TRBV24-1 and TRBJ1-5, with D perhaps matching TRBD1 (6 bases). Germline V gives CDR1 KGHDR, CDR2 SFDVKD. V gave up 2 bases and J gave up 4 bases, with 8 bases separating them. The CDR3 has 14 amino acids. CDR3 loop: CATSDWTDNQPQHF. Written as DNA, the CDR3 is TGTGCCACCAGTGATTGGACAGATAATCAGCCCCAGCATTTT.

The genes are TRBV9 and TRBJ2-6; the match to TRBD1 covers 7 bases. V was clipped by 4 bases and J by 0 bases; unmatched bases: 10. The CDR3 consists of 18 residues. Germline CDR1 SGDLS, CDR2 YYNGEE. The CDR3 is CASSPWGQRLSGANVLTF. CDR3 sequence (DNA): TGTGCCAGCAGCCCCTGGGGACAGCGGCTCTCTGGGGCCAACGTCCTGACTTTC.

The rearrangement uses TRBV5-6 and TRBJ1-2, with D perhaps TRBD1 (6 bases). Germline V gene lookup returns CDR1 SGHDT and CDR2 YYEEEE. Trimming pared 2 bases from V and 5 bases from J, leaving 16 bases between. This CDR3 comprises 15 residues. CDR3 amino acids: CASSLGTLVGYGYTF. The CDR3 DNA reads as TGTGCCAGCAGCTTAGGGACACTTGTAGGGTATGGCTACACCTTC.

This chain joins TRBV7-3 and TRBJ2-5, with D perhaps matching TRBD2 (6 bases). The CDR3 sequence is 16 residues long. V shed 5 bases and J shed 4 bases, with 20 bases lying between them. Germline CDR1 is SGHTA and CDR2 is FQGTGA. The CDR3 reads CASSPIAGGFGETQYF. In nucleotides, the CDR3 is TGTGCCAGCAGCCCTATAGCCGGAGGGTTCGGAGAGACCCAGTACTTC.

The genes are TRBV18 and TRBJ2-5; 9 bases map to TRBD1. Germline CDR1 is KGHSH and CDR2 is LQKENI. V shed 0 bases, J shed 4 bases, and the junction held 6 bases outside the gene matches. This CDR3 has 16 residues. The CDR3 sequence is CASSPPWTGVGETQYF. CDR3 sequence (DNA): TGTGCCAGCTCACCACCTTGGACAGGGGTCGGAGAGACCCAGTACTTC.

The V call is TRBV12-3 or TRBV12-4, the J call TRBJ2-1; perhaps TRBD2 as D (6 bases). The V end lost 11 bases, the J end lost 9 bases, and 17 bases lay between the germline ends. The CDR3 is 12 residues long. The CDR3: CAGRRGDAEQFF. In nucleotides, the CDR3 is TGTGCCGGCCGGAGGGGAGATGCTGAGCAGTTCTTC.

The J gene is TRBJ2-1, the V gene TRBV28, with 9 positions matching TRBD1. V trimming: 5 bases; J trimming: 4 bases; junction bases outside the gene matches: 6. CDR3 length: 15 amino acids. Germline V gene data show CDR1 as MDHEN and CDR2 as SYDVKM. CDR3 in amino acids: CASSPPGQGYNEQFF. CDR3 DNA: TGTGCCAGCAGTCCGCCGGGACAGGGTTACAATGAGCAGTTCTTC.

The chain has TRBV5-4 and TRBJ1-1; possibly TRBD1 for D (5 bases). V was clipped by 4 bases and J by 6 bases, with 19 bases between them. The CDR3 covers 15 residues. In germline, CDR1 is SGHNT, CDR2 YYREEE (reference sequence). The CDR3, as DNA: TGTGCCAGCAGCCTGGGGTTTAGCGGGGACCCTGAAGCTTTCTTT. This translates into CASSLGFSGDPEAFF.

This rearrangement joins TRBV19 to TRBJ1-5; 7 positions agree with TRBD1. The CDR3 is 16 residues long. Germline V gene sequence: CDR1 LNHDA, CDR2 SQIVND (reference sequence). The CDR3 loop is CAARDGGGQSVQPQHF. The CDR3 DNA is TGTGCTGCCCGCGACGGGGGGGGACAGTCGGTTCAGCCCCAGCATTTT.

The chain combines TRBV28 with TRBJ2-1, with 7 bases identical to TRBD2. Germline V gives CDR1 MDHEN, CDR2 SYDVKM. CDR3 size: 17 residues. The V and J ends lost 6 bases and 3 bases, in that order; junction bases with no gene match: 14. The CDR3 nucleotides are TGTGCCAGCAGCCCGAAGGGTTGGTGGGAGGGCTACAATGAGCAGTTCTTC. It yields the protein CASSPKGWWEGYNEQFF. The whole variable domain, remainder taken from reference TRBV28 and TRBJ2-1, is DVKVTQSSRYLVKRTGEKVFLECVQDMDHENMFWYRQDPGLGLRLIYFSYDVKMKEKGDIPEGYSVSREKKERFSLILESASTNQTSMYLCASSPKGWWEGYNEQFFGPGTRLTVL.

J is TRBJ2-7 and V is TRBV5-6; 7 bases match TRBD2. V lost 2 bases to trimming and J lost 2 bases; unmatched junction nucleotides: 4. Germline values: CDR1 SGHDT, CDR2 YYEEEE. The CDR3 covers 14 residues. CDR3 in DNA: TGTGCCAGCAGCTTAAGCGGGGTCCCCTACGAGCAGTACTTC. Its translation: CASSLSGVPYEQYF.

The V and J genes are TRBV7-9 and TRBJ1-1, with unresolved D. In germline, CDR1 is SEHNR, CDR2 FQNEAQ (reference sequence). Trimming removed 5 bases at V and 1 base at J, with 14 bases between. This CDR3 spans 15 amino acids. CDR3 in DNA: TGTGCCAGCAGCCCGAGGTTAGGGAGGAACACTGAAGCTTTCTTT. It is translated as CASSPRLGRNTEAFF.